The clone carrying this TCR beta chain was counted between two and nine times. The data originate from a study of blood T cell repertoires in COVID-19. Background on the study: Collection of acute and convalescent COVID-19 samples took place in the United States, Italy and Spain.

Germline CDR1 is SGHTA and CDR2 is FQGNSA. The CDR3 is 17 amino acids. V lost 5 bases and J lost 3; bases outside the gene matches: 9. Per the study methods: Amplification of reference gene primers was used by the study to estimate nucleated cell counts. Using immunoSEQ multiplex PCR, the repertoire was profiled, and TCRdb retains in-frame clones only, with some absent. V and J calls and clone size are given by that table; D and trimming were obtained from the DNA. The sample shows fewer than 200,000 clones, roughly 86% of them seen only once. Enrolment of Seattle patients took place during active infection, and they were followed longitudinally.

The receptor was derived from a woman older than 75 with COVID-19, enrolled during active disease. Sequenced material: peripheral blood. This sequence joins TRBV7-2 and TRBJ2-2, with 10 bases identical to TRBD1. The CDR3 spells CASSPRGQGLDTGELFF. The CDR3 nucleotides read TGTGCCAGCAGCCCGAGGGGACAGGGGTTAGACACCGGGGAGCTGTTTTTT. The full variable domain, with the rest looked up from reference TRBV7-2 and TRBJ2-2, is GAGVSQSPSNKVTEKGKDVELRCDPISGHTALYWYRQSLGQGLEFLIYFQGNSAPDKSGLPSDRFSAERTGGSVSTLTIQRTQQEDSAVYLCASSPRGQGLDTGELFFGEGSRLTVL.